These 19 T cell receptor beta chains share one sample of origin, sequenced in a study of blood T cells in healthy people across ages (dated by TCRdb to the mid-2010s). Library preparation used 5' RACE. The run used an Illumina HiSeq 2500. A second PCR of roughly 7 to 11 cycles was performed with a sample-barcoded 5' primer and a J-beta primer mix. Starting from the raw public reads, TCRdb applied fastp trimming at Q25, assembled clones with MiXCR and retained in-frame beta chains. Rows merge per CDR3 protein into single entries with the most common DNA and genes. Present in this sample are some 1.5 million distinct CDR3 sequences, under 30% of which were seen just once. In total, the top ten clones hold 7.7% of the sample. The source material was blood. The receptors come from a woman in her 30s in good health.

J is TRBJ2-3 and V is TRBV7-2; the D is unclear. This CDR3 spans 13 amino acids. Trimming cost V 0 bases and J 6 bases, with 7 bases left between them. Germline V gene data show CDR1 as SGHTA and CDR2 as FQGNSA. CDR3 loop: CASSLAALDTQYF. The CDR3 DNA follows: TGTGCCAGCAGCTTAGCCGCGCTGGATACGCAGTATTTT.

In its sample, this clonotype was seen a few times. V and J are TRBV9 and TRBJ2-4; D unresolved. CDR3 length: 14 amino acids. The V end was cut by 4 bases, the J end by 8 bases, with 16 bases between. CDR1 is SGDLS and CDR2 is YYNGEE in the germline V gene. The CDR3: CASSQTSGVDIQYF. CDR3 sequence (DNA): TGTGCCAGCAGCCAAACCAGTGGGGTAGACATTCAGTACTTC.

This chain uses TRBV14 with TRBJ2-1; 7 bases fit TRBD2. This CDR3 has 18 amino acids. V shed 2 bases and J 8 bases; nucleotides not matched to a gene: 18. Germline V gene data show CDR1 as SGHDN and CDR2 as FVKESK. The DNA of the CDR3 is TGTGCCAGCAGCCAATTAAGCGGCCGGAGTATTCGGGAGGATGAGCAGTTCTTC. It specifies CASSQLSGRSIREDEQFF.

The chain carries TRBV3-1 and TRBJ2-4; D not resolved. CDR3 length equals 14 residues. CDR1 and CDR2 (germline): LGHDT, YNNKEL (reference sequence). Deletions cut 3 bases from V and 3 bases from J, with 9 bases between. The CDR3 region has the DNA TGTGCCAGCAGCCAGAGGCTGGACAAAAACATTCAGTACTTC. It encodes CASSQRLDKNIQYF.

This clonotype was picked up a small number of times. The chain employs TRBV18 and TRBJ2-7; D tentatively reads TRBD1 or TRBD2 (6 bases each). Trimming took off 6 bases at V and 2 bases at J, with 17 bases between the two ends. This CDR3 is 15 amino acids long. Germline loops: CDR1 KGHSH, CDR2 LQKENI. CDR3 bases: TGTGCCAGCTCGCTTAGAACGGGGGCTCCCTACGAGCAGTACTTC. Residues: CASSLRTGAPYEQYF.

This chain joins TRBV5-1 and TRBJ1-3; D gene unclear. Germline lookup yields CDR1 SGHRS and CDR2 YFSETQ. The CDR3 consists of 16 residues. Trimming left V 4 bases short and J 4 bases short, with 18 bases between. CDR3 protein: CASSAQGRPAGNTIYF. In nucleotides, the CDR3 is TGCGCCAGCAGCGCTCAAGGGAGACCGGCGGGAAACACCATATATTTT.

A word on this clonotype: This may come from a read error, since a much larger clone is one base off. The J gene is TRBJ2-5, the V gene TRBV29-1; D gene unclear. Trimming removed 5 bases at V and 1 base at J, with 8 bases between. This CDR3 is built from 12 residues. Germline V CDR1 and CDR2: SQVTM, ANQGSEA. The CDR3 sequence: CSVYFGQETQYF. In nucleotides, the CDR3 is TGCAGCGTTTACTTCGGCCAAGAGACCCAGTACTTC.

In this sample, this clonotype turned up a few times. V and J are TRBV11-2 and TRBJ1-2; D not resolved. Germline CDR1 is SGHAT and CDR2 is FQNNGV. V lost 2 bases and J 9 bases, leaving 10 bases between the germline ends. The CDR3 is 12 amino acids. CDR3 loop: CASSLRVLSYTF. For the CDR3, the DNA is TGTGCCAGCAGCTTAAGGGTTTTGAGCTACACCTTC.

This chain connects TRBV18 to TRBJ1-2; tentative D call: TRBD1 (5 bases). CDR1 is KGHSH, CDR2 LQKENI, per germline. Trimming removed 3 bases from V and 8 bases from J, with 10 bases in between. The CDR3 spans 12 residues. In DNA, the CDR3 is TGTGCCAGCTCACCTGACCGGACAGGCTACACCTTC. Protein product: CASSPDRTGYTF.

In this sample, this clonotype turned up a few times. The rearrangement joins TRBV12-5 to TRBJ2-7; 7 bases agree with TRBD2. In germline, CDR1 is LGHNT, CDR2 FRNRAP. V gave up 5 bases and J gave up 0 bases; unmatched junction bases: 10. The CDR3 is made up of 16 amino acids. The CDR3 protein is CASGPQTGGTSYEQYF. Here the CDR3 DNA reads TGTGCTAGTGGTCCACAGACGGGGGGAACCTCCTACGAGCAGTACTTC.

The chain has TRBV5-1 and TRBJ2-3; 15 nucleotides agree with TRBD2. This CDR3 is 18 amino acids long. The J segment lost 1 base and the V segment lost 4 bases, leaving 7 bases of the junction unmatched. The germline CDR1 and CDR2 sequences are SGHRS and YFSETQ. The CDR3 DNA sequence: TGCGCCAGCAGCCTCTACGGACTAGCGGGAGGGGGCACAGATACGCAGTATTTT. Translated, it gives CASSLYGLAGGGTDTQYF.

CDR3 sequence (DNA): TGTGCCAGCAGGTGGGCAGAAGCTAATGAGCAGTTCTTC. Translation: CASRWAEANEQFF. The V call is TRBV2, the J call TRBJ2-1, with unresolved D. From germline, CDR1 is SNHLY and CDR2 FYNNEI. V was clipped by 6 bases and J by 7 bases, with 13 bases between them. The CDR3 covers 13 residues.

This clonotype was recorded a few times. This chain joins TRBV2 and TRBJ2-7; D not certain. CDR1 is SNHLY and CDR2 is FYNNEI in the germline V gene. This CDR3 spans 13 amino acids. V was cut by 4 bases and J by 5 bases, with 12 bases left in between. The CDR3 nucleotides are TGTGCCAGCAGTGTTCGAAGGGTCAACGAGCAGTACTTC. Protein sequence: CASSVRRVNEQYF.

This clonotype was found many times. The rearrangement joins TRBV9 to TRBJ2-7, with D perhaps TRBD1 (5 bases). The CDR3 is 14 residues long. Germline loops: CDR1 SGDLS, CDR2 YYNGEE. Trimming removed 5 bases at V and 4 bases at J, with 16 bases between. For the CDR3, the DNA is TGTGCCAGCAGTCAAGACAGCGCAGGATACGAGCAGTACTTC. Translating gives CASSQDSAGYEQYF.

This clonotype was seen repeatedly, ten times or more. The chain recombines TRBV20-1 with TRBJ2-1, with TRBD2 identical over 9 bases. The germline CDR1 and CDR2 sequences are DFQATT and SNEGSKA (reference sequence). Trimming took 6 bases from V and 7 from J; bases not matched to a gene: 10. CDR3 length: 14 residues. The CDR3 DNA reads TGCAGTGCCAAACTAGCGGGCTTTCGAAATGAGCAGTTCTTC. Amino acids: CSAKLAGFRNEQFF.

This chain links TRBV9 with TRBJ2-5; D remains unclear. Trimming removed 6 bases at V and 11 bases at J, with 23 bases between. The CDR3 extends over 14 amino acids. The germline V gene encodes CDR1 SGDLS and CDR2 YYNGEE. The CDR3 region is CASKCLLYYNEQYF. For the CDR3, the DNA is TGTGCCAGCAAGTGTCTATTATACTACAATGAGCAGTACTTC.

This clonotype has at least ten counts. V and J are TRBV12-3 or TRBV12-4 and TRBJ2-7; 10 nucleotides line up with TRBD2. The CDR3 is made up of 14 amino acids. V gave up 5 bases and J gave up 5 bases; unmatched junction bases: 6. CDR3 sequence reads: CASSPGTSADEQYF. The DNA for the CDR3 is TGTGCCAGCAGTCCCGGGACTAGCGCTGACGAGCAGTACTTC.

The chain couples TRBV7-9 to TRBJ2-7; D gene uncertain. V was trimmed by 7 bases and J by 7 bases, leaving 8 bases between them. The CDR3 has 10 amino acids. From germline, CDR1 is SEHNR and CDR2 FQNEAQ (reference sequence). CDR3 sequence (DNA): TGTGCCAGCACCGGCGATGAGCAGTACTTC. Its translation: CASTGDEQYF.

This clonotype turned up a few times. This chain uses TRBV6-1 with TRBJ1-2; no reliable D call. The ends were cut back, 1 base at V and 7 bases at J, with 4 bases in the middle. The CDR3 is made up of 11 amino acids. Germline CDR1 is MNHNS and CDR2 is SASEGT. The CDR3 region has the DNA TGTGCCAGCAGTGAAGATAGTGGCTACACCTTC. Amino acids: CASSEDSGYTF.